Below are 25 T cell receptor beta chains sequenced from a single sample in a study of blood T cell repertoires in COVID-19. Sequenced by immunoSEQ multiplex PCR; TCRdb stores in-frame clones only, minus some. The sample records under 400,000 clones, roughly 90% being singletons. The sample consisted of peripheral blood. The receptor source for this set is a woman aged 55-70 years with COVID-19, enrolled during active disease.

The rearrangement links TRBV3-1 (or the pseudogene TRBV3-2) to TRBJ2-6; 9 nucleotides line up with TRBD1. The CDR3 length is 19 residues. The germline CDR1 and CDR2 sequences are LGHDT and YNNKEL (reference sequence). Trimming took 1 base from V and 4 from J; bases not matched to a gene: 11. The CDR3 DNA reads as TGTGCCAGCAGCCAAGTGAGAGGACAGGGGACTACCGGGGCCAACGTCCTGACTTTC. Protein: CASSQVRGQGTTGANVLTF.

The chain is built from TRBV6-1 and TRBJ1-2; weak D call: TRBD1 (6 bases). Germline assignment: CDR1 MNHNS and CDR2 SASEGT. V was trimmed by 0 bases and J by 2 bases, leaving 10 bases between them. This CDR3 is 15 amino acids long. As DNA, the CDR3 is TGTGCCAGCAGTGAAGCGCTTCAGGGGAACTATGGCTACACCTTC. Amino acids: CASSEALQGNYGYTF.

This chain joins TRBV6-5 and TRBJ1-3; tentative D call: TRBD1 (6 bases). V was clipped by 0 bases and J by 2 bases, with 8 bases between them. The CDR3 has 15 amino acids. CDR1 is MNHEY, CDR2 SVGAGI, per germline. CDR3 in DNA: TGTGCCAGCAGTTACTCCCAGGGGCCTGGAAACACCATATATTTT. Protein product: CASSYSQGPGNTIYF.

The chain recombines TRBV29-1 with TRBJ1-1, with unresolved D. CDR1 and CDR2 (germline): SQVTM, ANQGSEA. V was cut by 5 bases and J by 5 bases, with 6 bases left in between. The CDR3 consists of 10 residues. The CDR3 coding sequence is TGCAGCGTTCCGGGGACTGAAGCTTTCTTT. Amino acid sequence: CSVPGTEAFF. Combining the CDR3 with reference TRBV29-1 and TRBJ1-1 gives the whole variable domain SAVISQKPSRDICQRGTSLTIQCQVDSQVTMMFWYRQQPGQSLTLIATANQGSEATYESGFVIDKFPISRPNLTFSTLTVSNMSPEDSSIYLCSVPGTEAFFGQGTRLTVV.

This chain connects TRBV9 to TRBJ2-7, with 9 positions matching TRBD1. V lost 3 bases and J lost 2; bases outside the gene matches: 9. Germline V gives CDR1 SGDLS, CDR2 YYNGEE. The CDR3 covers 16 residues. CDR3 sequence (DNA): TGTGCCAGCAGCGCAGGGACCGGGACAGGGACCTACGAGCAGTACTTC. It is translated as CASSAGTGTGTYEQYF.

This chain links TRBV10-3 with TRBJ2-7; D is undetermined. CDR1 is ENHRY, CDR2 SYGVKD, per germline. The CDR3 contains 15 residues. V shed 3 bases and J shed 0 bases, with 12 bases lying between them. Here the CDR3 reads CAISETGPSSYEQYF. DNA for the CDR3: TGTGCCATCAGTGAAACGGGTCCCAGCTCCTACGAGCAGTACTTC.

The rearrangement links TRBV10-2 to TRBJ2-7, with no clear D. Looked up from germline, CDR1 is WSHSY and CDR2 is SAAADI. The CDR3 runs 12 residues. Deletions cut 3 bases from V and 3 bases from J, with 6 bases between. CDR3 loop: CASSEAGYEQYF. Here the CDR3 DNA reads TGCGCCAGCAGTGAAGCAGGCTACGAGCAGTACTTC.

This clone was seen once. The V gene is TRBV5-4, the J gene TRBJ1-2, with TRBD1 matching 9 bases. The CDR3 loop spans 14 amino acids. With V trimmed by 4 bases and J by 4 bases, 5 bases remained unmatched. Germline-derived CDR1 and CDR2 are SGHNT and YYREEE (reference sequence). CDR3 sequence reads: CASSNGTGIYGYTF. DNA of the CDR3: TGTGCCAGCAGCAATGGGACAGGGATCTATGGCTACACCTTC.

The chain links TRBV10-2 to TRBJ2-1, with 7 bases fitting TRBD2. The CDR3 contains 16 residues. CDR1 is WSHSY, CDR2 SAAADI, per germline. Trimming cost V 0 bases and J 4 bases; bases outside gene matches: 6. As DNA, the CDR3 is TGCGCCAGCAGTGAGTCGATGGGGGGGGTGTACAATGAGCAGTTCTTC. This sequence encodes CASSESMGGVYNEQFF.

The gene calls are TRBV20-1 and TRBJ2-1, with 8 nucleotides matching TRBD2. Germline-derived CDR1 and CDR2 are DFQATT and SNEGSKA (reference sequence). V dropped 6 bases and J dropped 5; count of bases not matched to a gene: 6. This CDR3 contains 13 residues. The CDR3 loop reads CSASSGAHNEQFF. The DNA of the CDR3 is TGCAGTGCGAGTAGCGGGGCCCACAATGAGCAGTTCTTC.

The chain links TRBV13 to TRBJ1-2, with TRBD1 matching 7 bases. Germline V gene data show CDR1 as PRHDT and CDR2 as FYEKMQ (reference sequence). With 5 bases clipped from V and 2 bases from J, the junction kept 2 bases outside the gene matches. The CDR3 is 13 amino acids. CDR3 sequence reads: CASSTQGNYGYTF. CDR3 bases: TGTGCCAGCAGCACACAGGGGAACTATGGCTACACCTTC.

CDR3 amino acids: CASSPSQGLAFF. The CDR3 DNA is TGTGCCAGCTCACCGTCTCAGGGGTTAGCTTTCTTT. This rearrangement joins TRBV18 to TRBJ1-1; D perhaps matches TRBD1 (6 bases). Germline V CDR1 and CDR2: KGHSH, LQKENI. This CDR3 region has 12 residues. The germline V and J ends were trimmed by 3 bases and 10 bases, with 12 bases remaining between them.

This clone came up once. This chain links TRBV6-1 with TRBJ1-2; weak D call: TRBD1 (6 bases). Germline V gene sequence: CDR1 MNHNS, CDR2 SASEGT. Trimming took 9 bases from V and 1 from J, leaving 9 bases between them. The CDR3 sequence is 12 residues long. The CDR3 region has the DNA TGTGCCAGTACGGACAGTAACTATGGCTACACCTTC. Translation: CASTDSNYGYTF.

This clone turned up a few times. This chain connects TRBV9 to TRBJ2-5; 9 bases line up with TRBD2. The CDR3 runs to 16 residues. V trimming: 3 bases; J trimming: 4 bases; junction bases outside the gene matches: 10. From germline, CDR1 is SGDLS and CDR2 YYNGEE. Here the CDR3 reads CASSERGGGAGETQYF. The CDR3 coding sequence is TGTGCCAGCAGCGAAAGAGGCGGGGGGGCAGGAGAGACCCAGTACTTC.

This CDR3 reads CASSLAGRFETQYF. The CDR3 DNA is TGTGCCAGCAGCTTGGCCGGTAGATTTGAGACCCAGTACTTC. The chain recombines TRBV5-4 with TRBJ2-5; D is undetermined. V lost 0 bases and J lost 5, with 11 bases in between. The germline CDR1 and CDR2 sequences are SGHNT and YYREEE (reference sequence). The CDR3 is made up of 14 amino acids.

The rearrangement uses TRBV5-1 and TRBJ2-2; perhaps TRBD2 as D (6 bases). The germline gives CDR1 SGHRS, CDR2 YFSETQ. The CDR3 is 15 residues long. Trimming left V 0 bases short and J 8 bases short, with 14 bases between. CDR3 DNA sequence: TGCGCCAGCAGCTTGGTACCGGGGCTAGCGGGGGAGCTGTTTTTT. Its protein is CASSLVPGLAGELFF. The full variable domain, in which reference TRBV5-1 and TRBJ2-2 provide the parts outside the CDR3, is KAGVTQTPRYLIKTRGQQVTLSCSPISGHRSVSWYQQTPGQGLQFLFEYFSETQRNKGNFPGRFSGRQFSNSRSEMNVSTLELGDSALYLCASSLVPGLAGELFFGEGSRLTVL.

The chain carries TRBV2 and TRBJ1-5, with 8 bases matching TRBD1. Germline V CDR1 and CDR2: SNHLY, FYNNEI. The CDR3 has 13 amino acids. Trimming took 8 bases from V and 7 from J; bases not matched to a gene: 7. CDR3 bases: TGTGCCAGCTCGACAGGGGTAGGGCAGCCCCAGCATTTT. It codes for CASSTGVGQPQHF.

Points on this clone: In the same sample, other DNA sequences code for this CDR3. The chain joins TRBV6-5 to TRBJ1-1; D gene unclear. CDR1 is MNHEY and CDR2 is SVGAGI in the germline V gene. V lost 2 bases and J 0 bases, leaving 7 bases between the germline ends. The length of the CDR3 is 14 residues. In DNA form, the CDR3 reads TGTGCCAGCAGTTACGGGCAGCTGAACACTGAAGCTTTCTTT. Protein product: CASSYGQLNTEAFF.

The CDR3 here is CAISVAGGRDTQYF. CDR3 DNA sequence: TGTGCCATCAGCGTAGCGGGGGGTAGAGATACGCAGTATTTT. V usage is TRBV10-3 and J usage is TRBJ2-3; 10 nucleotides agree with TRBD2. Per the germline V gene, CDR1 is ENHRY and CDR2 is SYGVKD. The V gene end was trimmed by 6 bases and the J gene end by 5 bases; junction bases not matched to a gene: 5. The CDR3 totals 14 residues.

This chain uses TRBV12-3 or TRBV12-4 with TRBJ1-2; D perhaps matches TRBD1 (6 bases). V was cut by 7 bases and J by 8 bases, with 14 bases left in between. The CDR3 runs 12 residues. CDR3 sequence: CASTYLRGGYTF. CDR3 DNA sequence: TGTGCCAGCACATACCTAAGGGGGGGCTACACCTTC.

V usage is TRBV9 and J usage is TRBJ1-2; the D is unclear. V was cut by 4 bases and J by 4 bases, with 8 bases left in between. CDR3 length equals 12 residues. CDR1 SGDLS and CDR2 YYNGEE come from the germline V gene. DNA for the CDR3: TGTGCCAGCAGCCAACGGGGCTATGGCTACACCTTC. Amino acid sequence: CASSQRGYGYTF. Filled out from reference TRBV9 and TRBJ1-2, the complete variable domain reads DSGVTQTPKHLITATGQRVTLRCSPRSGDLSVYWYQQSLDQGLQFLIQYYNGEERAKGNILERFSAQQFPDLHSELNLSSLELGDSALYFCASSQRGYGYTFGSGTRLTVV.

The chain has TRBV24-1 and TRBJ2-3; TRBD1 might be the D (5 bases). The CDR3 has 14 residues. Germline CDR1 KGHDR, CDR2 SFDVKD. V dropped 4 bases and J dropped 4 bases, with 11 bases sitting between them. CDR3 in amino acids: CATSDAAGSDTQYF. Here the CDR3 DNA reads TGTGCCACCAGTGACGCCGCAGGGTCAGATACGCAGTATTTT.

The CDR3: CASSLAQTGTGYTF. As DNA, the CDR3 is TGTGCCAGCAGCTTAGCGCAGACAGGCACTGGCTACACCTTC. This chain uses TRBV7-9 with TRBJ1-2; TRBD1 might be the D (6 bases). This CDR3 is built from 14 residues. Trimming pared 0 bases from V and 7 bases from J, leaving 12 bases between. Germline V CDR1 and CDR2: SEHNR, FQNEAQ (reference sequence).

The chain recombines TRBV24-1 with TRBJ2-3; no clear D gene. Trimming removed 6 bases from V and 0 bases from J, with 15 bases in between. The CDR3 sequence is 16 residues long. The germline V gene encodes CDR1 KGHDR and CDR2 SFDVKD. CDR3 in DNA: TGTGCCACCAGTATACCGCGCGGCGGTAGCACAGATACGCAGTATTTT. It is translated as CATSIPRGGSTDTQYF.

The gene calls are TRBV5-1 and TRBJ1-6; tentatively, D is TRBD1 (6 bases). The CDR3 is 14 amino acids. Germline lookup yields CDR1 SGHRS and CDR2 YFSETQ. Trimming stripped 1 base from V and 8 bases from J, with 10 bases between. The CDR3: CASSLKAGDSPLHF. The CDR3 DNA is TGCGCCAGCAGCTTGAAGGCAGGGGATTCACCCCTCCACTTT.